Following are 18 T cell receptor beta chains from one sample sequenced in a study of shared clonotypes between healthy human individuals. Profiling relied on immunoSEQ multiplex PCR, and the TCRdb table lists in-frame clones only, not all of them. The table lists a few million clones, just over 90% of them singletons. Input material: naive CD4+ T cells from PBMCs. Subset in this sample: CD45RA+ positively selected. The source is a man aged 18 to 29 in good health. Some clones in this sample may be carry-over from other donors' samples.

This chain uses TRBV9 with TRBJ2-1; possible D gene TRBD2, 7 bases. V was trimmed by 2 bases and J by 2 bases, leaving 17 bases between them. Germline V gives CDR1 SGDLS, CDR2 YYNGEE. This CDR3 comprises 17 residues. The CDR3 reads CASSVGGGSAPYNEQFF. CDR3 coding DNA: TGTGCCAGCAGCGTCGGGGGCGGGAGTGCGCCCTACAATGAGCAGTTCTTC.

The chain combines TRBV27 with TRBJ2-3, with no clear D. CDR3 size: 15 residues. Looked up from germline, CDR1 is MNHEY and CDR2 is SMNVEV (reference sequence). The V gene lost 4 bases and the J gene lost 0 bases, with 11 bases spanning the gap. The CDR3: CASSWSDPSTDTQYF. The CDR3, as DNA: TGTGCCAGCAGTTGGAGCGATCCTAGCACAGATACGCAGTATTTT.

V usage is TRBV7-9 and J usage is TRBJ2-3; D remains unclear. Germline assignment: CDR1 SEHNR and CDR2 FQNEAQ (reference sequence). This CDR3 has 13 residues. Trimming cost V 5 bases and J 4 bases, with 10 bases left between them. The CDR3 sequence is CASSLSIADTQYF. CDR3 DNA sequence: TGTGCCAGCAGCCTTTCAATCGCAGATACGCAGTATTTT.

The chain links TRBV9 to TRBJ2-2; 9 bases line up with TRBD2. The CDR3 loop spans 15 amino acids. The trim removed 5 bases at V and 5 bases at J, leaving 7 bases unmatched. Germline CDR1 and CDR2: SGDLS and YYNGEE. The CDR3 DNA sequence: TGTGCCAGCAGTGTTAGCGGGAGTTGGACCGGGGAGCTGTTTTTT. Encoded protein: CASSVSGSWTGELFF.

The chain is built from TRBV7-6 and TRBJ2-5, with 9 bases identical to TRBD2. V was pared by 1 base and J by 5 bases, with 14 bases of the junction left unmatched. Germline V CDR1 and CDR2: SGHVS, FNYEAQ. The CDR3 has 18 residues. The CDR3 spells CASSLGPFRRGREETQYF. CDR3 sequence (DNA): TGTGCCAGCAGCTTAGGGCCGTTTCGGCGCGGGAGGGAGGAGACCCAGTACTTC. Full variable domain (rest looked up from reference TRBV7-6 and TRBJ2-5): GAGVSQSPRYKVTKRGQDVALRCDPISGHVSLYWYRQALGQGPEFLTYFNYEAQQDKSGLPNDRFSAERPEGSISTLTIQRTEQRDSAMYRCASSLGPFRRGREETQYFGPGTRLLVL.

A note on this clone: Other nucleotide sequences from this sample produce the same CDR3. The chain is built from TRBV27 and TRBJ2-7, with a tentative D call TRBD1 (7 bases). CDR1 is MNHEY and CDR2 is SMNVEV in the germline V gene (reference sequence). V lost 5 bases and J 4 bases, leaving 12 bases between the germline ends. The CDR3 runs 13 residues. The CDR3 sequence: CASSRQGGYEQYF. CDR3 DNA: TGTGCCAGCAGTAGGCAGGGGGGATACGAGCAGTACTTC.

The gene calls are TRBV2 and TRBJ2-5; unclear D gene. The CDR3 extends over 14 amino acids. The germline CDR1 and CDR2 sequences are SNHLY and FYNNEI. The ends were cut back, 6 bases at V and 8 bases at J, with 19 bases in the middle. Here the CDR3 DNA reads TGTGCCAGCAGCGCCGGTACAGCCCAAGTCACCCAGTACTTC. Protein sequence: CASSAGTAQVTQYF.

The chain employs TRBV7-9 and TRBJ2-7, with a tentative D call TRBD1 (6 bases). Germline V gives CDR1 SEHNR, CDR2 FQNEAQ (reference sequence). CDR3 length: 13 amino acids. Trimming cost V 3 bases and J 3 bases, with 9 bases left between them. This CDR3 reads CASSFTGIYEQYF. The CDR3 DNA sequence: TGTGCCAGCAGCTTCACAGGGATCTACGAGCAGTACTTC.

CDR3 region: CASSLQGALSTEAFF. The DNA for the CDR3 is TGCGCCAGCAGCCTACAGGGGGCGTTAAGCACTGAAGCTTTCTTT. This chain connects TRBV5-1 to TRBJ1-1, with 9 positions matching TRBD1. Germline lookup yields CDR1 SGHRS and CDR2 YFSETQ. Losses at the gene ends were 4 bases for V and 4 bases for J; bases not matched to a gene: 8. This CDR3 is 15 amino acids long.

This clone was recorded only once. V is TRBV4-3 and J is TRBJ2-7; D remains unclear. Trimming cost V 0 bases and J 4 bases, with 10 bases left between them. From germline, CDR1 is LGHNA and CDR2 YSLEER. This CDR3 is built from 14 residues. Here the CDR3 reads CASSQDRAAYEQYF. As DNA, the CDR3 is TGCGCCAGCAGCCAAGATCGGGCAGCTTACGAGCAGTACTTC.

CDR3 DNA sequence: TGTGCCTGGAGCAGACAGGGGGGCCATGAGCAGTTCTTC. It encodes CAWSRQGGHEQFF. This chain uses TRBV30 with TRBJ2-1, with TRBD1 identical over 9 bases. The V gene's germline CDR1 is GTSNPN and CDR2 SVGIG (reference sequence). The CDR3 runs to 13 residues. The J segment lost 8 bases and the V segment lost 3 bases, leaving 5 bases of the junction unmatched.

This chain joins TRBV7-2 and TRBJ1-1, with no clear D. V lost 1 base and J lost 5, with 17 bases in between. The CDR3 has 16 amino acids. Per germline, CDR1 SGHTA and CDR2 FQGNSA. CDR3 nucleotides: TGTGCCAGCAGCTTAGTAGGGTGGACCCCGAGGACTGAAGCTTTCTTT. Translating gives CASSLVGWTPRTEAFF.

The chain couples TRBV19 to TRBJ2-5, with a possible D match to TRBD1 (5 bases). V shed 0 bases and J shed 5 bases, with 7 bases lying between them. Germline-derived CDR1 and CDR2 are LNHDA and SQIVND (reference sequence). The CDR3 spans 13 residues. CDR3 in amino acids: CASSIDRVETQYF. As DNA, the CDR3 is TGTGCCAGTAGTATAGACAGGGTGGAGACCCAGTACTTC.

This clone appeared a single time. The CDR3 region is CASWLRGTEAFF. DNA for the CDR3: TGTGCCAGCTGGCTTCGGGGCACTGAAGCTTTCTTT. This chain uses TRBV28 with TRBJ1-1, with no clear D. Per the germline V gene, CDR1 is MDHEN and CDR2 is SYDVKM. Trimming removed 8 bases at V and 4 bases at J, with 11 bases between. The length of the CDR3 is 12 residues. The whole variable domain, filled in from reference TRBV28 and TRBJ1-1, reads DVKVTQSSRYLVKRTGEKVFLECVQDMDHENMFWYRQDPGLGLRLIYFSYDVKMKEKGDIPEGYSVSREKKERFSLILESASTNQTSMYLCASWLRGTEAFFGQGTRLTVV.

This clone has only a few counts. The same CDR3 also results from other DNA sequences found in this sample. The chain carries TRBV7-3 and TRBJ1-1, with D hard to call. The V and J ends lost 6 bases and 0 bases respectively, with 8 bases between them. CDR1 SGHTA and CDR2 FQGTGA come from the germline V gene. This CDR3 comprises 13 residues. Here the CDR3 reads CASSSGVNTEAFF. CDR3 DNA sequence: TGTGCCAGCAGTTCGGGCGTGAACACTGAAGCTTTCTTT.

The chain has TRBV6-1 and TRBJ2-3; 7 nucleotides line up with TRBD2. V was clipped by 2 bases and J by 4 bases; unmatched bases: 6. The germline V gene encodes CDR1 MNHNS and CDR2 SASEGT. The CDR3 totals 15 residues. CDR3 protein: CASSERGRDPDTQYF. The CDR3 nucleotides are TGTGCCAGCAGTGAACGGGGGAGGGACCCAGATACGCAGTATTTT.

As for this clone: Other nucleotide sequences from this sample produce the same CDR3. The rearrangement joins TRBV5-1 to TRBJ2-5; 8 bases map to TRBD1. Germline loops: CDR1 SGHRS, CDR2 YFSETQ. The CDR3 runs to 14 residues. Trimming cost V 4 bases and J 3 bases; bases outside gene matches: 5. The CDR3 nucleotides read TGCGCCAGCAGCCCCGGGACAGGAGAAGAGACCCAGTACTTC. This translates into CASSPGTGEETQYF.

V and J are TRBV4-1 and TRBJ1-1; D is uncertain. This CDR3 is built from 18 residues. Germline V CDR1 and CDR2: MGHRA, YSYEKL. Trimming cost V 3 bases and J 1 base, with 21 bases left between them. CDR3 nucleotides: TGCGCCAGCAGCCATGTAGGGCGAGGAGGGCCCCGGAACACTGAAGCTTTCTTT. This translates into CASSHVGRGGPRNTEAFF.